This TCR beta chain was sequenced in a study of blood T cell repertoires in COVID-19. Clones were sequenced by immunoSEQ multiplex PCR, and TCRdb holds only the in-frame ones, with some missing. This sample has 100,000 to 150,000 clones, with approximately 85% found just once. Germline V gene sequence: CDR1 KGHSH, CDR2 LQKENI. V dropped 1 base and J dropped 1; count of bases not matched to a gene: 3. This CDR3 has 16 residues. The gene calls are TRBV18 and TRBJ2-3; 9 nucleotides line up with TRBD1. This clonotype was obtained from an elderly woman with COVID-19, enrolled during active disease. Sequences were obtained from peripheral blood. CDR3 residues: CASSPRRQGGTDTQYF. CDR3 DNA: TGTGCCAGCTCACCACGCAGACAGGGGGGCACAGATACGCAGTATTTT.